These 2 T cell receptor beta chains were sequenced from one sample in a study of blood T cell repertoires in COVID-19. Using immunoSEQ multiplex PCR, the repertoire was profiled, and TCRdb retains in-frame clones only, with some absent. The repertoire consists of 250,000 to 300,000 clones, with about 91% occurring once and the leading ten covering around 12%. Sequenced: peripheral blood. These receptors all come from a woman in her sixties with acute or convalescent COVID-19.

Here the CDR3 reads CASSQVFRGAGDTQYF. CDR3 coding DNA: TGCGCCAGCAGCCAGGTCTTCCGGGGGGCAGGGGATACGCAGTATTTT. The rearrangement uses TRBV4-1 and TRBJ2-3; weak D call: TRBD2 (7 bases). The ends were cut back, 3 bases at V and 6 bases at J, with 19 bases in the middle. The CDR3 covers 16 residues. Per the germline V gene, CDR1 is MGHRA and CDR2 is YSYEKL.

The J gene is TRBJ2-7, the V gene TRBV6-1; a possible D gene is TRBD2 (6 bases). The germline CDR1 and CDR2 sequences are MNHNS and SASEGT. Between the trimmed V and J ends, which lost 3 bases and 7 bases, there was a span of 13 bases. CDR3 size: 13 residues. The CDR3 protein is CASSDNGAGEQYF. The CDR3 coding sequence is TGTGCCAGCAGTGACAACGGGGCGGGGGAGCAGTACTTC.